This T cell receptor beta chain was sequenced during a study of a mutant IDH1 vaccine in newly diagnosed glioma. Turning to the study itself: Sex distribution of treated patients was approximately 60% male and about 38% female; mean age was around 42 years.

Measured with immunoSEQ multiplex PCR; TCRdb has only the in-frame clones, and not every one. The table records 45,000 to 55,000 clones, roughly 85% of them present only once. Specified time point: baseline, week 1 (first vaccination visit). Treatment reported: pre-vaccination baseline after standard-of-care therapy. Germline CDR1 reads LGHNA; CDR2 reads YNFKEQ. V lost 0 bases, J lost 4 bases, and 19 bases lay in between. The CDR3 covers 18 residues. The clonotype was recovered from a man aged 35 to 55 with glioma. This chain links TRBV4-2 with TRBJ1-3, with D hard to call. Sequenced here: PBMCs, sampled from a glioma patient treated with radiotherapy, temozolomide or both. The CDR3 bases are TGTGCCAGCAGCCAAGATCCAGGTGGCACCCTTGGAGGAAACACCATATATTTT. This codes for CASSQDPGGTLGGNTIYF.